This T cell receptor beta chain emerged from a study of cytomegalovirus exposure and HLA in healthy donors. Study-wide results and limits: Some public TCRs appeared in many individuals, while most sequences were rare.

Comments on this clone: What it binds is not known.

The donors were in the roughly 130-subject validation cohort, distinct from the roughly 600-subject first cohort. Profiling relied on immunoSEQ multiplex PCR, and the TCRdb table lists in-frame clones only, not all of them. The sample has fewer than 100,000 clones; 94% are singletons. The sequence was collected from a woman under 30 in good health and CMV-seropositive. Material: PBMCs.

CDR3 sequence (DNA): TGTGCCAGCAGTTTAGGACAGGGGGCGCACGAGCAGTACTTC. As protein: CASSLGQGAHEQYF. The chain is built from TRBV25-1 and TRBJ2-7, with 11 bases fitting TRBD1. Germline assignment: CDR1 MGHDK and CDR2 SYGVNS. The CDR3 length is 14 residues. The V gene end was trimmed by 5 bases and the J gene end by 5 bases; junction bases not matched to a gene: 5.